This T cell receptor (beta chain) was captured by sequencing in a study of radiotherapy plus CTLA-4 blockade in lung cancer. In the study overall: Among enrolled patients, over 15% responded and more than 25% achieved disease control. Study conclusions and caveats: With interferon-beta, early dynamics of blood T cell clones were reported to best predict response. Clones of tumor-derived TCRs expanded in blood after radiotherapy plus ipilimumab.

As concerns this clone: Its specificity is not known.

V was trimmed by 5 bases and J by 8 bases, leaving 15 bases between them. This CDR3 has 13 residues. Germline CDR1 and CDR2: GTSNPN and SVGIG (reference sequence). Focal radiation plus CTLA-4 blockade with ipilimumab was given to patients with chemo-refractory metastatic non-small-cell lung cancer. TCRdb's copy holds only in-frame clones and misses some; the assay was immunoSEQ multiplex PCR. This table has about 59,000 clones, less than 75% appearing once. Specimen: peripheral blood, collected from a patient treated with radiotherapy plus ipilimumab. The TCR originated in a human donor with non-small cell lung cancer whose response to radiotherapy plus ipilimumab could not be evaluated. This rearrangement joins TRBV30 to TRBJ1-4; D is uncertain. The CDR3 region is CAWALGEREKLFF. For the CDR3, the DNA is TGTGCCTGGGCCCTCGGGGAGCGGGAAAAACTGTTTTTT.